This T cell receptor (beta chain) appears in the sequencing data of a study of post-analysis software for immune sequencing data. As for the study in general: Included among the disease courses, which were recorded for the cohort, were relapsing-remitting, secondary progressive and progressive-relapsing multiple sclerosis.

The germline V gene has CDR1 DFQATT and CDR2 SNEGSKA (reference sequence). The CDR3 sequence is 16 residues long. J lost 1 base, V lost 3 bases, and 9 bases had no gene match. Study observations and caveats: A handful of TRBV segments (TRBV5-6, TRBV5-1 and TRBV20-1 among them) occurred more frequently in patients than in controls. Those with multiple sclerosis, the patient group, showed significantly lower normalized Chao1 diversity than controls.

Unique molecular identifiers featured in each of the TCR beta cDNA libraries. Each CDR3 protein gets one entry after TCRdb re-called the PCR reads with MiXCR. The table lists about 400,000 distinct CDR3 sequences, about a third of them singletons. As concerns this clonotype: Its antigen remains unknown.

What was sequenced was blood. V and J are TRBV20-1 and TRBJ2-7, with 10 bases identical to TRBD1. This TCR was recovered from a girl under 18 with multiple sclerosis. In DNA, the CDR3 is TGCAGTGCTAGGGTTCCGGGACAGGGGCATTCCTACGAGCAGTACTTC. Translating gives CSARVPGQGHSYEQYF.